These 12 T cell receptor beta chains were sequenced from one sample in a study of CD8+ T cells in alopecia areata. In each case, RNA was isolated and then reverse transcribed into cDNA as the sequencing template. Assay used: immunoSEQ multiplex PCR; TCRdb lists only in-frame clones, some missing. The sample comprises under 300,000 clones, approximately 61% of which are singletons, and approximately 1.2% rests with the top ten. The sequencing used CD4+ T cells sorted from blood, collected at week 0. Receptors originate from a human donor with alopecia areata.

This chain connects TRBV29-1 to TRBJ2-3; D may be TRBD1 (6 bases). Germline CDR1 and CDR2: SQVTM and ANQGSEA. V was cut by 4 bases and J by 1 base, with 15 bases left in between. The CDR3 extends over 15 amino acids. The CDR3 region is CSVARGQHRTDTQYF. The CDR3 coding sequence is TGCAGCGTTGCCAGGGGCCAACATCGCACAGATACGCAGTATTTT.

This clone was observed a handful of times. The genes are TRBV29-1 and TRBJ2-7; unclear D gene. This CDR3 is built from 12 residues. Germline assignment: CDR1 SQVTM and CDR2 ANQGSEA. Trimming stripped 5 bases from V and 1 base from J, with 9 bases between. CDR3 in amino acids: CSVFQISYEQYF. The CDR3 nucleotides are TGCAGCGTTTTCCAGATTTCCTACGAGCAGTACTTC.

This clone appeared a few times. Other DNA sequences from this sample encode an identical CDR3 as well. The V call is TRBV7-2, the J call TRBJ2-5; D gene unclear. Deletions cut 1 base from V and 5 bases from J, with 8 bases between. This CDR3 is 13 amino acids long. The germline gives CDR1 SGHTA, CDR2 FQGNSA. The CDR3 nucleotides are TGTGCCAGCAGCTTAGTCTCCCGGGAGACCCAGTACTTC. Encoded protein: CASSLVSRETQYF.

This clone was observed a handful of times. The chain has TRBV7-8 and TRBJ2-5; 8 bases line up with TRBD1. Germline CDR1 reads SGHVS; CDR2 reads FQNEAQ. V shed 5 bases and J 3 bases; nucleotides not matched to a gene: 5. This CDR3 is built from 14 residues. CDR3 sequence reads: CASSPMTGEETQYF. The CDR3 region has the DNA TGTGCCAGCAGCCCAATGACAGGGGAAGAGACCCAGTACTTC.

In its sample, this clone was seen a few times. The chain couples TRBV14 to TRBJ1-4; a weak D match, TRBD1 (6 bases). In germline, CDR1 is SGHDN, CDR2 FVKESK. The CDR3 is 15 residues long. The V end lost 0 bases, the J end lost 7 bases, and 12 bases lay between the germline ends. This CDR3 reads CASSQENRVGEKLFF. The CDR3 DNA reads TGTGCCAGCAGCCAAGAAAACAGGGTTGGTGAAAAACTGTTTTTT.

J is TRBJ2-1 and V is TRBV2; D is ambiguous. V lost 3 bases to trimming and J lost 8 bases, with 2 bases between them. Germline values: CDR1 SNHLY, CDR2 FYNNEI. The CDR3 is 10 residues long. CDR3 in DNA: TGTGCCAGCAGTGACTATGAGCAGTTCTTC. Translation gives CASSDYEQFF.

V is TRBV4-1 and J is TRBJ2-2; 9 bases align to TRBD2. The CDR3 contains 16 residues. In germline, CDR1 is MGHRA, CDR2 YSYEKL. V lost 1 base, J lost 6 bases, and 6 bases stayed unmatched. The CDR3 reads CASSQGSSGVPGELFF. The DNA of the CDR3 is TGCGCCAGCAGCCAAGGCTCTAGCGGGGTTCCCGGGGAGCTGTTTTTT.

This chain joins TRBV19 and TRBJ1-5, with 8 bases aligning to TRBD1. Germline V gene lookup returns CDR1 LNHDA and CDR2 SQIVND (reference sequence). V gave up 4 bases and J gave up 2 bases; unmatched junction bases: 4. The CDR3 length is 15 residues. The CDR3 here is CASSSGQGGNQPQHF. DNA of the CDR3: TGTGCCAGTAGTAGCGGACAGGGCGGCAATCAGCCCCAGCATTTT.

This clone appeared once. The chain uses TRBV10-3 and TRBJ2-1; maybe TRBD2 (5 bases). This CDR3 comprises 13 residues. Looked up from germline, CDR1 is ENHRY and CDR2 is SYGVKD. Between the trimmed V and J ends, which lost 8 bases and 6 bases, there was a span of 14 bases. The CDR3 DNA sequence: TGTGCCATCGCAGAGAGCGGAGGCAATGAGCAGTTCTTC. Its protein is CAIAESGGNEQFF.

CDR3 loop: CASSRPGQGYEQYF. In nucleotides, the CDR3 is TGCGCCAGCAGCCGACCGGGACAGGGGTACGAGCAGTACTTC. V usage is TRBV4-1 and J usage is TRBJ2-7, with 10 bases matching TRBD1. Germline lookup yields CDR1 MGHRA and CDR2 YSYEKL. J gave up 4 bases and V 4 bases, and 4 bases lay outside the gene matches. This CDR3 comprises 14 residues.

V usage is TRBV5-1 and J usage is TRBJ2-3; 8 bases agree with TRBD1. CDR3 length equals 16 residues. CDR1 is SGHRS, CDR2 YFSETQ, per germline. V shed 4 bases, J shed 0 bases, and the junction held 7 bases outside the gene matches. The CDR3 is CASSGGTGASTDTQYF. CDR3 coding DNA: TGCGCCAGCAGCGGCGGGACAGGCGCTAGCACAGATACGCAGTATTTT.

CDR3 in amino acids: CASSPMGGANSPLHF. The CDR3 DNA sequence: TGTGCCAGCAGTCCAATGGGGGGAGCTAATTCACCCCTCCACTTT. This chain uses TRBV7-3 with TRBJ1-6, with a possible D match to TRBD1 (5 bases). Germline-derived CDR1 and CDR2 are SGHTA and FQGTGA. The germline V and J ends were trimmed by 6 bases and 6 bases, with 15 bases remaining between them. The CDR3 length is 15 residues. The complete variable domain, with remaining parts taken from reference TRBV7-3 and TRBJ1-6, reads GAGVSQTPSNKVTEKGKYVELRCDPISGHTALYWYRQSLGQGPEFLIYFQGTGAADDSGLPNDRFFAVRPEGSVSTLKIQRTERGDSAVYLCASSPMGGANSPLHFGNGTRLTVT.